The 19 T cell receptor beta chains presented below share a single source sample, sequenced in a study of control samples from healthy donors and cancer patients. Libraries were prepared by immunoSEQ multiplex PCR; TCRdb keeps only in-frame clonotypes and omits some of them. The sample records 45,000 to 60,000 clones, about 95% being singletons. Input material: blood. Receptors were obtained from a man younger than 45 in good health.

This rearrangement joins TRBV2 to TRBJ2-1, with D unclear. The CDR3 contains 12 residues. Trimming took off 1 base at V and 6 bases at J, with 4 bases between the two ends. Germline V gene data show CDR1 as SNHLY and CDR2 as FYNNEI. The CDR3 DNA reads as TGTGCCAGCAGTGAAGGAGGCAATGAGCAGTTCTTC. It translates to CASSEGGNEQFF.

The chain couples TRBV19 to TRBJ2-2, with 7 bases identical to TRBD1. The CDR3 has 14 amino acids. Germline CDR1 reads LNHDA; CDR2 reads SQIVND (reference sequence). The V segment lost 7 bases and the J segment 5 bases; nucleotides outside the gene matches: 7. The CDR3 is CASTAGGWTGELFF. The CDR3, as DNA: TGTGCCAGTACGGCAGGGGGATGGACCGGGGAGCTGTTTTTT.

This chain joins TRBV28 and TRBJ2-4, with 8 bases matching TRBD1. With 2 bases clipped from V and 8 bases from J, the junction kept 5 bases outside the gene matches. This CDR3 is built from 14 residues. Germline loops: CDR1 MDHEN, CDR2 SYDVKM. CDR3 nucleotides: TGTGCCAGCAGTTTAGGACAGGGACTTGACATTCAGTACTTC. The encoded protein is CASSLGQGLDIQYF.

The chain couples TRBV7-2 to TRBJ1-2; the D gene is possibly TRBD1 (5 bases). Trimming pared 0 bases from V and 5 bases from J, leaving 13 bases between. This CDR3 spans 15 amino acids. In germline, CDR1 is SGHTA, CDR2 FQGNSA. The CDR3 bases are TGTGCCAGCAGCTTAGCATTGACAGCGAGGTATGGCTACACCTTC. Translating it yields CASSLALTARYGYTF.

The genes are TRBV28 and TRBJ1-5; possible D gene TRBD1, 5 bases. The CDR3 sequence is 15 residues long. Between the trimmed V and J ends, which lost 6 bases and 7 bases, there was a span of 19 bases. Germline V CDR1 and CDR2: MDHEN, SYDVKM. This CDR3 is CASRDTGAPGQPQHF. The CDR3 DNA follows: TGTGCCAGCAGAGATACCGGGGCGCCTGGGCAGCCCCAGCATTTT.

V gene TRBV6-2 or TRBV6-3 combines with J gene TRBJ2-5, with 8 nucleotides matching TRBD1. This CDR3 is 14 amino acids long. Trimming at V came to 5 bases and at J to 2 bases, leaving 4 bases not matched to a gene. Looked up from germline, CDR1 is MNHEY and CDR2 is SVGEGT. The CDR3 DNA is TGTGCCAGCAGTATTAGGACAGGGCAAGAGACCCAGTACTTC. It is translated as CASSIRTGQETQYF.

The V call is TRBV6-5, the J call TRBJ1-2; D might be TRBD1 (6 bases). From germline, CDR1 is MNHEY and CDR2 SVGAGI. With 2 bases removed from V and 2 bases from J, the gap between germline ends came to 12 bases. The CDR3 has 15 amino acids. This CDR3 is CASSYGQGRNYGYTF. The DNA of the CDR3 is TGTGCCAGCAGTTACGGTCAGGGGAGAAACTATGGCTACACCTTC.

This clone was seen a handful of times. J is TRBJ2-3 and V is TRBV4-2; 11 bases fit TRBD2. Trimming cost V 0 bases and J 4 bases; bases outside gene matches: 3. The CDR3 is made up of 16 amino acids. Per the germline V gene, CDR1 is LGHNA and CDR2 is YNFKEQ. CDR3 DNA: TGTGCCAGCAGCCAAGAATTTAGCGGGGGGGCAGATACGCAGTATTTT. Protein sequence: CASSQEFSGGADTQYF.

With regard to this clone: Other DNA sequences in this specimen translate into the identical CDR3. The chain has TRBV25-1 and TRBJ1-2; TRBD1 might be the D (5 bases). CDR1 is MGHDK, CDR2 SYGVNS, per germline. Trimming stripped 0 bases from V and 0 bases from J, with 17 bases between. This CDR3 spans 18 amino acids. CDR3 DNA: TGTGCCAGCAGTGAATATTCAGGGTCCCTTTTCTCTAACTATGGCTACACCTTC. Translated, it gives CASSEYSGSLFSNYGYTF.

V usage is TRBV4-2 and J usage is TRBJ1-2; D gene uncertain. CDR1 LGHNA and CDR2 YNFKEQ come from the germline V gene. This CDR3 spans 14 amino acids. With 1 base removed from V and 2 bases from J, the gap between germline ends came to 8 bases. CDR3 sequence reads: CASSQGPLNYGYTF. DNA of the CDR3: TGTGCCAGCAGCCAAGGTCCGCTGAACTATGGCTACACCTTC.

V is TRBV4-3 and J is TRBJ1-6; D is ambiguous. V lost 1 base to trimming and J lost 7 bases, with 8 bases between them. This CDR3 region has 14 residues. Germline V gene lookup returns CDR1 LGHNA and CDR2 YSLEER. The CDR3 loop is CASSQGARNSPLHF. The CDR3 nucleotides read TGCGCCAGCAGCCAAGGTGCGAGAAATTCACCCCTCCACTTT.

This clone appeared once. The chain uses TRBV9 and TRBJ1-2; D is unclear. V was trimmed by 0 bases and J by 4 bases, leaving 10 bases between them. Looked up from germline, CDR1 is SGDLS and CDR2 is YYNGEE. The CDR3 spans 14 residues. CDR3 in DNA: TGTGCCAGCAGCGTAGGTCAGGACCTCTATGGCTACACCTTC. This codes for CASSVGQDLYGYTF.

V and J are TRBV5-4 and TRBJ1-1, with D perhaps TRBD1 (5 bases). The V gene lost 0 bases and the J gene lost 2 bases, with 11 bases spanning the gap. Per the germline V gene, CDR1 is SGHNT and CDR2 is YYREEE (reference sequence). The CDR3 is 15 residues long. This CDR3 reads CASSLGQTANTEAFF. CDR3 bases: TGTGCCAGCAGCTTGGGGCAGACAGCAAACACTGAAGCTTTCTTT.

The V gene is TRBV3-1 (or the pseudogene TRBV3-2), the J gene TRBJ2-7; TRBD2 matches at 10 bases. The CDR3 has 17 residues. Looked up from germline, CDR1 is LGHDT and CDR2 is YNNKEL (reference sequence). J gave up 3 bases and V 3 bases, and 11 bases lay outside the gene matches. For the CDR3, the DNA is TGTGCCAGCAGCCATCGGGCTAGCGGGAGTCCTGTCTACGAGCAGTACTTC. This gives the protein CASSHRASGSPVYEQYF.

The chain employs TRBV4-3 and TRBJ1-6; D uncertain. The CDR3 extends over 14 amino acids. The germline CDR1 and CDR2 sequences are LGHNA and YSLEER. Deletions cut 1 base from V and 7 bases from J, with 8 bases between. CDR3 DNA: TGCGCCAGCAGCCAAGTCCAAACAAATTCACCCCTCCACTTT. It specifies CASSQVQTNSPLHF.

This CDR3 is CASRTLNEKLFF. The CDR3 coding sequence is TGTGCCAGCAGGACGCTCAATGAAAAACTGTTTTTT. The rearrangement uses TRBV28 and TRBJ1-4; no clear D gene. Trimming removed 6 bases at V and 5 bases at J, with 7 bases between. This CDR3 has 12 amino acids. In germline, CDR1 is MDHEN, CDR2 SYDVKM.

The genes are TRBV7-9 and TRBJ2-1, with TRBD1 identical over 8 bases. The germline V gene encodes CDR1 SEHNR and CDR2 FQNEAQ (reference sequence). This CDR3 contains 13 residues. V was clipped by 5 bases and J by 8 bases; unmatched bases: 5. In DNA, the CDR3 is TGTGCCAGCAGCCCGACAGGGGCTGATGAGCAGTTCTTC. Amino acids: CASSPTGADEQFF.

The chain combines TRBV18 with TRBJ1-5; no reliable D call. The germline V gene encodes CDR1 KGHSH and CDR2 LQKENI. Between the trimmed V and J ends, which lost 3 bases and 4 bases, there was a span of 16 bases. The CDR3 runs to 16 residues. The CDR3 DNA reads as TGTGCCAGCTCACCCCGGGCCCCCGAGCCTAATCAGCCCCAGCATTTT. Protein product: CASSPRAPEPNQPQHF. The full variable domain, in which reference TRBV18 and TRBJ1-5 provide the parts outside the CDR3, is NAGVMQNPRHLVRRRGQEARLRCSPMKGHSHVYWYRQLPEEGLKFMVYLQKENIIDESGMPKERFSAEFPKEGPSILRIQQVVRGDSAAYFCASSPRAPEPNQPQHFGDGTRLSIL.

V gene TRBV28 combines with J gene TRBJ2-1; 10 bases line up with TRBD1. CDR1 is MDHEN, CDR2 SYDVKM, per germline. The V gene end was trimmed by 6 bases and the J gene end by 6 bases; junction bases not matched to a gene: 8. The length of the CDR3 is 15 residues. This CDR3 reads CASSPDRGVVNEQFF. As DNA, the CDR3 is TGTGCCAGCAGCCCGGACAGGGGGGTGGTCAATGAGCAGTTCTTC.